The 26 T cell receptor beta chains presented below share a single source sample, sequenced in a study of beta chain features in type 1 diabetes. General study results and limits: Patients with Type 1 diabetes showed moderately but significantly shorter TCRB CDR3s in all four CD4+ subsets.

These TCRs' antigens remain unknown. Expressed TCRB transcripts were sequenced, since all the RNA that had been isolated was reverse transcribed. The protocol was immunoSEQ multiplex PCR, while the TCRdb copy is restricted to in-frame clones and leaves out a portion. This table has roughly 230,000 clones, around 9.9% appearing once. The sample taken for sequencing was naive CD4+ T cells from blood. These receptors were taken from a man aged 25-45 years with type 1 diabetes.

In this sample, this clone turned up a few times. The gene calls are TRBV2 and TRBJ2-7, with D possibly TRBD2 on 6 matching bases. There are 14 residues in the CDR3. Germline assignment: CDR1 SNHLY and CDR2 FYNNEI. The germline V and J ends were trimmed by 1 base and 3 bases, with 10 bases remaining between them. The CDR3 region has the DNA TGTGCCAGCAGTGAAGAACGGGGGAACTACGAGCAGTACTTC. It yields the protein CASSEERGNYEQYF.

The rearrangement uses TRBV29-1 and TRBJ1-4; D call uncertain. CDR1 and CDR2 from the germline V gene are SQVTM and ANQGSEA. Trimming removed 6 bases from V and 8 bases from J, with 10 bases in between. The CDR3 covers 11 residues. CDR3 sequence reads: CSVATGEKLFF. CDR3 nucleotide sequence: TGCAGCGTAGCGACGGGGGAAAAACTGTTTTTT.

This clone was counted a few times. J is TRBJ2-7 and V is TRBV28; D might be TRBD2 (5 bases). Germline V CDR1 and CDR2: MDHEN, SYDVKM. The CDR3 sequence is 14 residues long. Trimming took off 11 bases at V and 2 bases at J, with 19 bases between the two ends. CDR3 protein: CAGHSSGSPYEQYF. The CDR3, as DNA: TGTGCCGGCCATTCCTCGGGGAGTCCCTACGAGCAGTACTTC.

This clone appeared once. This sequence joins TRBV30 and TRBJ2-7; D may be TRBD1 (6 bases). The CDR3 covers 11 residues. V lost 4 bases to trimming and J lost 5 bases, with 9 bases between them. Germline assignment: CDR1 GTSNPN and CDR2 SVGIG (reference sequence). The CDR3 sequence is CAWNRDHEQYF. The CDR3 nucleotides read TGTGCCTGGAACAGGGACCACGAGCAGTACTTC. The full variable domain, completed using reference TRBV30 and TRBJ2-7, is SQTIHQWPATLVQPVGSPLSLECTVEGTSNPNLYWYRQAAGRGLQLLFYSVGIGQISSEVPQNLSASRPQDRQFILSSKKLLLSDSGFYLCAWNRDHEQYFGPGTRLTVT.

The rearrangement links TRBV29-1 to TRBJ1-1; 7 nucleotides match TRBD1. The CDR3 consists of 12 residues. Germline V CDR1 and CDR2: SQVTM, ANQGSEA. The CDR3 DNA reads TGCAGTGTATGGGACAGAAACACTGAAGCTTTCTTT. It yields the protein CSVWDRNTEAFF.

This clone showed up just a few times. CDR3 coding DNA: TGTGCCAGCTCACCACCGGGACAGGGGGGCACTGAAGCTTTCTTT. As protein: CASSPPGQGGTEAFF. J is TRBJ1-1 and V is TRBV18; 11 bases are shared with TRBD1. Trimming took 0 bases from V and 4 from J; bases not matched to a gene: 1. Germline V gene lookup returns CDR1 KGHSH and CDR2 LQKENI. The CDR3 contains 15 residues.

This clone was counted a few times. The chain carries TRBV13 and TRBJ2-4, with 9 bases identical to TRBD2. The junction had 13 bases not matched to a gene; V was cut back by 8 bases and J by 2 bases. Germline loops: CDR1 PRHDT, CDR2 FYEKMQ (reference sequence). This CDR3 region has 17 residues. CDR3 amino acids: CASQVLSGGNSKNIQYF. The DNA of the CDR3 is TGTGCCAGCCAGGTACTCAGCGGGGGGAATTCCAAAAACATTCAGTACTTC.

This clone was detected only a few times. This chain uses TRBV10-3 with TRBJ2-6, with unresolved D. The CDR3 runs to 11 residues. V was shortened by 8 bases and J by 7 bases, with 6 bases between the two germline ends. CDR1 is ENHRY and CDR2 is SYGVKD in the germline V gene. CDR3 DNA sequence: TGTGCCATCGCCGGTGCCAACGTCCTGACTTTC. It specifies CAIAGANVLTF.

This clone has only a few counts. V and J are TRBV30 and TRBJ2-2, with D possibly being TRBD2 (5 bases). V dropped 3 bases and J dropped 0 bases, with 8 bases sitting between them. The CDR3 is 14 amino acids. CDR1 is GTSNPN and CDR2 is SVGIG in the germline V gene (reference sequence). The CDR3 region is CAWRSRANTGELFF. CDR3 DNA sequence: TGTGCCTGGAGGTCGCGGGCGAACACCGGGGAGCTGTTTTTT.

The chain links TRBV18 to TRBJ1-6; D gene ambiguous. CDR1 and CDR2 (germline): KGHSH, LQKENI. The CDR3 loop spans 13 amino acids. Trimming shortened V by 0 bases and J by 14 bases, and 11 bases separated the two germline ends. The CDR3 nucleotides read TGTGCCAGCTCACCACCGGGAGCTGAGTCCCTCCACTTT. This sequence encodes CASSPPGAESLHF.

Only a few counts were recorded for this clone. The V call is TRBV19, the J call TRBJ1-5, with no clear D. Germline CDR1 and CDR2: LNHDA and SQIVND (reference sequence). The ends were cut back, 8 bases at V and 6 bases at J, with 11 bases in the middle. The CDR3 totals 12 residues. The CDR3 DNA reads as TGTGCCAGTCGCGGGTTAGGTCAGCCCCAGCATTTT. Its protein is CASRGLGQPQHF.

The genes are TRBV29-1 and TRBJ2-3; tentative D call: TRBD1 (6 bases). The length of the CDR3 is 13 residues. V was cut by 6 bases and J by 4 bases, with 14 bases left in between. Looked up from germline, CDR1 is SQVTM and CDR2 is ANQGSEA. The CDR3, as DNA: TGCAGCGTCGACCGCAGGGGCCCAGATACGCAGTATTTT. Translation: CSVDRRGPDTQYF.

The CDR3 spells CASSVRVGGRNEQFF. The CDR3, as DNA: TGTGCCAGCAGTGTTCGGGTAGGGGGACGCAATGAGCAGTTCTTC. V is TRBV2 and J is TRBJ2-1, with D possibly TRBD1 on 6 matching bases. The CDR3 sequence is 15 residues long. V was shortened by 4 bases and J by 6 bases, with 16 bases between the two germline ends. CDR1 is SNHLY, CDR2 FYNNEI, per germline.

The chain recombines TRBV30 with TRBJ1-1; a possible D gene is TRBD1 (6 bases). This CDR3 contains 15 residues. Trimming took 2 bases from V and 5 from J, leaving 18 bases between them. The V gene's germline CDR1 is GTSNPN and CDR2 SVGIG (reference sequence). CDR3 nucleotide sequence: TGTGCCTGGAGTAGGGGGGGCGGCCCGAGGACTGAAGCTTTCTTT. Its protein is CAWSRGGGPRTEAFF.

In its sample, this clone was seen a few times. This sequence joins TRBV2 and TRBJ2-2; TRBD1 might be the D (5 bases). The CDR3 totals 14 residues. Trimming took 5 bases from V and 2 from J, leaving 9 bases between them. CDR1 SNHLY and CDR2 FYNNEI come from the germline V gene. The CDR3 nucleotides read TGTGCCAGCAGTACAGGAAGAAACACCGGGGAGCTGTTTTTT. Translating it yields CASSTGRNTGELFF.

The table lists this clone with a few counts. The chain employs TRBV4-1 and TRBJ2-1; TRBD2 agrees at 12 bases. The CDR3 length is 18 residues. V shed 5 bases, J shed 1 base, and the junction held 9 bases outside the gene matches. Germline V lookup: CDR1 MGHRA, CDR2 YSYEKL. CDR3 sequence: CASSVTSGGTLSYNEQFF. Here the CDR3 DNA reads TGCGCCAGCAGCGTAACTAGCGGGGGGACCTTATCCTACAATGAGCAGTTCTTC.

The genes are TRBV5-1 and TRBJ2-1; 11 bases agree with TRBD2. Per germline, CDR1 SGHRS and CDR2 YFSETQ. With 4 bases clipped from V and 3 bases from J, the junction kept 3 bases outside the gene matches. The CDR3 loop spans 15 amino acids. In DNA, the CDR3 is TGCGCCAGCAGCAATACTAGCGGGGGCTACAATGAGCAGTTCTTC. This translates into CASSNTSGGYNEQFF.

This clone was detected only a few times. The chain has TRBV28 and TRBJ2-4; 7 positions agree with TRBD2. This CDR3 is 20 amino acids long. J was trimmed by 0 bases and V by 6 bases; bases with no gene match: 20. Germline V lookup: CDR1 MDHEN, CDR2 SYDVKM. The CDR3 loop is CASSLRLALAETLAKNIQYF. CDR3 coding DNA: TGTGCCAGCAGCCTACGTTTGGCGCTAGCGGAAACCCTAGCCAAAAACATTCAGTACTTC.

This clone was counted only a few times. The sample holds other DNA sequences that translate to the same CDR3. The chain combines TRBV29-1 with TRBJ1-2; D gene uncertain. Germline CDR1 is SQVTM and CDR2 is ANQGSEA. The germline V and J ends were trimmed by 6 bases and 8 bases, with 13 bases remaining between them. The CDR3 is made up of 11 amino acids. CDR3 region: CSVGGLDGYTF. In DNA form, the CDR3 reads TGCAGCGTCGGAGGTTTGGACGGCTACACCTTC.

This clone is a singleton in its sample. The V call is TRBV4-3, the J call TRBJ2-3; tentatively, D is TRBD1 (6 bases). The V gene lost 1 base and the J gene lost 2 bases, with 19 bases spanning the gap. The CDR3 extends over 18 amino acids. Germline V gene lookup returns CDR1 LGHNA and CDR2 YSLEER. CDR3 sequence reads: CASSQVLPGHSSTDTQYF. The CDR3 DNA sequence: TGCGCCAGCAGCCAAGTTTTGCCGGGACATTCCTCCACAGATACGCAGTATTTT.

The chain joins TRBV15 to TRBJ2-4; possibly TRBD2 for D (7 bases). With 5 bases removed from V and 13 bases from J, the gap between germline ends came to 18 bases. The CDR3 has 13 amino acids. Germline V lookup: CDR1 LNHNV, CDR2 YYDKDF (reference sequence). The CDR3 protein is CATSGDYRVGQYF. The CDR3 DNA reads TGTGCCACCAGCGGGGACTACAGGGTAGGACAGTACTTC.

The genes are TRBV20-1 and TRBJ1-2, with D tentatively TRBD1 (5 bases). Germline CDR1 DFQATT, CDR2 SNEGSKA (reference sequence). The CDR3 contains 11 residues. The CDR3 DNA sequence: TGCAGGGCGACAGCGCCTTATGGCTACACCTTC. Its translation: CRATAPYGYTF.

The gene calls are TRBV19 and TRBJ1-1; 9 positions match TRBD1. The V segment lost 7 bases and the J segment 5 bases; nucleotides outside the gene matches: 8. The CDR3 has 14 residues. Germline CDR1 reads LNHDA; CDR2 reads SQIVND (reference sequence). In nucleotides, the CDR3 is TGTGCCAGTAATTACAGGGGGCGCGAAACTGAAGCTTTCTTT. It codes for CASNYRGRETEAFF.

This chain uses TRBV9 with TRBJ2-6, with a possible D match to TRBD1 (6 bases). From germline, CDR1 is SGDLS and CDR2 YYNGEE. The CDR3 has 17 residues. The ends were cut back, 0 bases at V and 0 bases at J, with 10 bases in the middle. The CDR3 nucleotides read TGTGCCAGCAGCGTAGGGACAGCCAGCTCTGGGGCCAACGTCCTGACTTTC. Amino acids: CASSVGTASSGANVLTF.

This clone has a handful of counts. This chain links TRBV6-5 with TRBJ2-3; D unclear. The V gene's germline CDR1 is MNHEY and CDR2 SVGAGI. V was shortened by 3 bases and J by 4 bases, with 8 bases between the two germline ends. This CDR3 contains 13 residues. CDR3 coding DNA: TGTGCCAGCAGTTATTATGTCGCAGATACGCAGTATTTT. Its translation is CASSYYVADTQYF.

CDR3: CASSQGLAETNEQFF. Here the CDR3 DNA reads TGTGCCAGCTCACAAGGACTAGCGGAGACCAATGAGCAGTTCTTC. J is TRBJ2-1 and V is TRBV18, with 10 bases matching TRBD2. J gave up 6 bases and V 4 bases, and 6 bases lay outside the gene matches. Per the germline V gene, CDR1 is KGHSH and CDR2 is LQKENI. The CDR3 spans 15 residues.